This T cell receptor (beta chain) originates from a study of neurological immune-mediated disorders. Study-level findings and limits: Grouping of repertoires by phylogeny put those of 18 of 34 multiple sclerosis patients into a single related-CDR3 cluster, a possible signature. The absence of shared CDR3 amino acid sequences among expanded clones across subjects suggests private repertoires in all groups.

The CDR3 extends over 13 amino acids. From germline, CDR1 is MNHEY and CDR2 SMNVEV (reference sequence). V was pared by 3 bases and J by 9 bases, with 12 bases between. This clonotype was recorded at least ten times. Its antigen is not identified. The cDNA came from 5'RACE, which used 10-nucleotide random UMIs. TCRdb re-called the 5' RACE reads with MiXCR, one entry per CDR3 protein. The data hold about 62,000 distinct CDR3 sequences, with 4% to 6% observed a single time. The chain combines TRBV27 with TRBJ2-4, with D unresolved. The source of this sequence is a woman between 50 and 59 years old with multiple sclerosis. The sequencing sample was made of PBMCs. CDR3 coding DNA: TGTGCCAGCAGTTTGAGTCCGGTCGGCATTCAGTACTTC. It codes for CASSLSPVGIQYF.